The rows below give T cell receptor beta chains drawn from one sample of a study of high-grade serous ovarian cancer treatment subgroups. Clones were sequenced by immunoSEQ multiplex PCR, and TCRdb holds only the in-frame ones, with some missing. The table lists over 9,000 clones, roughly 80% of them singletons, with 5.5% to 8.5% in the top ten. The source material was tumor tissue. These receptors originate from a human donor with high-grade serous ovarian cancer. CDR3s include the opening cysteine and the closing phenylalanine or tryptophan. The D gene is left open where the match is weak. For some rows the clone size is stated as once, few or many, or as a class when expanded; others skip it.

D gene	J gene	clone size	V gene	CDR3 length	CDR3 DNA	CDR3 protein
TRBD1	TRBJ1-1	-	TRBV18	16	TGTGCCAGCTCACAGGGGACAGGGGCTATGAACACTGAAGCTTTCTTT	CASSQGTGAMNTEAFF
-	TRBJ2-1	-	TRBV6-5	15	TGTGCCAGCAGTTACGGGCTAGCCACCTACAATGAGCAGTTCTTC	CASSYGLATYNEQFF
-	TRBJ2-7	once	TRBV10-3	16	TGTGCCATCAGTGAGTCACGAGGGATTCCGGACTACGAGCAGTACTTC	CAISESRGIPDYEQYF
-	TRBJ2-3	-	TRBV9	16	TGTGCCAGCAGCGGAAGGGACCACCTCCTCACAGATACGCAGTATTTT	CASSGRDHLLTDTQYF
TRBD1	TRBJ2-6	-	TRBV19	16	TGTGCCAGTAGTGGGTCAGGGGGCTTTGGGGCCAACGTCCTGACTTTC	CASSGSGGFGANVLTF
TRBD1	TRBJ2-5	-	TRBV18	16	TGTGCCAGCTCACCCGCGACAGGGGACCTAGGGGCGACCCAGTACTTC	CASSPATGDLGATQYF
TRBD1	TRBJ2-7	-	TRBV5-6	15	TGTGCCAGCAGCTTGGGACAGGGTGAATCCTACGAGCAGTACTTC	CASSLGQGESYEQYF
TRBD1	TRBJ2-2	-	TRBV5-1	17	TGCGCCAGCAGCTTGCTCGGACAGGGCCAAAACACCGGGGAGCTGTTTTTT	CASSLLGQGQNTGELFF
-	TRBJ1-2	-	TRBV11-2	14	TGTGCCAGCAGCTTAGTCGCACAGCCAAATGGCTACACCTTC	CASSLVAQPNGYTF
-	TRBJ1-2	-	TRBV6-1	12	TGTGCCAGCAGTGGACCCGCCGGTGGCTACACCTTC	CASSGPAGGYTF
TRBD1	TRBJ1-5	-	TRBV19	16	TGTGCCAGTAGTATAGATTCCCAGGGGGCAAATCAGCCCCAGCATTTT	CASSIDSQGANQPQHF
TRBD2	TRBJ2-2	-	TRBV4-1	17	TGCGCCAGCAGCCGCGTATTAGCGGGAGTGAACACCGGGGAGCTGTTTTTT	CASSRVLAGVNTGELFF
-	TRBJ1-4	few	TRBV30	13	TGTGCCTACCGCCCGCTTGTGAATGAAAAACTGTTTTTT	CAYRPLVNEKLFF
TRBD1	TRBJ1-3	-	TRBV19	14	TGTGCCAGTAGCACAGGGGGCTCTGGAAACACCATATATTTT	CASSTGGSGNTIYF
-	TRBJ2-3	-	TRBV13	17	TGTGCCAGCAACTTACGGTGGGAGGAAGGGGGCACAGATACGCAGTATTTT	CASNLRWEEGGTDTQYF
TRBD1	TRBJ1-1	few	TRBV5-6	13	TGTGCCAGCATAGGGACAGGCTCGGATGAAGCTTTCTTT	CASIGTGSDEAFF
-	TRBJ1-1	-	TRBV4-1	16	TGCGCCAGCAGCCAAGAAGACCTAGGGAAGAACACTGAAGCTTTCTTT	CASSQEDLGKNTEAFF
-	TRBJ2-5	once	TRBV28	14	TGTGCCAGCAGTTCCACAGGGTTTGGGAAGACCCAGTACTTC	CASSSTGFGKTQYF
-	TRBJ2-2	-	TRBV19	14	TGTGCCAGTCCTACCAGAGGAAGCACCGGGGAGCTGTTTTTT	CASPTRGSTGELFF
-	TRBJ2-6	-	TRBV5-1	14	TGCGCCAGCAGCGGGAGCTACGGGGCCAACGTCCTGACTTTC	CASSGSYGANVLTF
-	TRBJ1-4	-	TRBV4-2	16	TGTGCCAGCAGCCAAGAACATAAGGGTGGGTGGGAAAAACTGTTTTTT	CASSQEHKGGWEKLFF
-	TRBJ1-4	-	TRBV19	16	TGTGCCAGTAGTCCCCCTAGAGCGGCGACTAATGAAAAACTGTTTTTT	CASSPPRAATNEKLFF
TRBD2	TRBJ2-1	-	TRBV6-5	15	TGTGCCAGCAGTAAGACTAGCGGCCCTTACAATGAGCAGTTCTTC	CASSKTSGPYNEQFF
-	TRBJ2-6	-	TRBV27	17	TGTGCCAGCAGTTTGACAGGCTGGGCCTCTGGGGCCAACGTCCTGACTTTC	CASSLTGWASGANVLTF
-	TRBJ2-7	-	TRBV29-1	13	TGCAGCGCCTTCTTGGGTAACTCCTACGAGCAGTACTTC	CSAFLGNSYEQYF
-	TRBJ2-2	-	TRBV28	15	TGTGCCAGCCTCGGGAACCAACGTTTGACCGGGGAGCTGTTTTTT	CASLGNQRLTGELFF
-	TRBJ1-1	-	TRBV2	13	TGTGCCAGCAGCCGGGACGGGGGTAATGAAGCTTTCTTT	CASSRDGGNEAFF
-	TRBJ1-1	few	TRBV7-9	13	TGTGCCAGCAGCCGGGAGTGGAACACTGAAGCTTTCTTT	CASSREWNTEAFF
-	TRBJ2-7	-	TRBV5-1	14	TGCGCCAGCAGCTTCCGGGACCAAACCTACGAGCAGTACTTC	CASSFRDQTYEQYF
-	TRBJ2-2	medium-sized	TRBV6-1	14	TGTGCCAGCAGTGAGACAGTGAACACCGGGGAGCTGTTTTTT	CASSETVNTGELFF
-	TRBJ2-7	-	TRBV30	12	TGTGCCTGGAGTGTGAACAGCTACGAGCAGTACTTC	CAWSVNSYEQYF
-	TRBJ1-4	-	TRBV2	15	TGTGCCAGCAGTGAACAGTCAGATCCTAATGAAAAACTGTTTTTT	CASSEQSDPNEKLFF
-	TRBJ2-1	once	TRBV7-7	15	TGTGCTAGCAGTAGGGACCTCGGCTCCTACAATGAGCAGTTCTTC	CASSRDLGSYNEQFF
-	TRBJ1-4	-	TRBV4-1	16	TGCGCCAGCAGCCAATCCGGCGGGGGCGGTGGTGAAAAACTGTTTTTT	CASSQSGGGGGEKLFF
-	TRBJ2-1	-	TRBV2	15	TGTGCCAGCAGTGTCTCAACTAGCTCCTACAATGAGCAGTTCTTC	CASSVSTSSYNEQFF
-	TRBJ2-1	-	TRBV28	14	TGTGCCAGCAGTTTTCTGGGCCGAGAGACTGAGCAGTTCTTC	CASSFLGRETEQFF
-	TRBJ2-3	-	TRBV6-1	14	TGTGCCACCGCCGGAGTGGGGGGCACAGATACGCAGTATTTT	CATAGVGGTDTQYF
TRBD1	TRBJ1-6	-	TRBV5-1	16	TGCGCCAGCAGCTTGAGGGACAGGGTTGATAATTCACCCCTCCACTTT	CASSLRDRVDNSPLHF
TRBD1	TRBJ1-2	-	TRBV27	18	TGTGCCAGCAGTTCCTCCCAAATCGGGACAGGGAGGCTAGGGGGCTACACCTTC	CASSSSQIGTGRLGGYTF
TRBD2	TRBJ2-7	-	TRBV5-1	14	TGCGCCAGCAGCTTGGGTAGCGGGAGAGACGAGCAGTACTTC	CASSLGSGRDEQYF
TRBD1	TRBJ2-2	-	TRBV6-1	13	TGTGCCAGCTTAGGACAGGGCCCAGGGGAGCTGTTTTTT	CASLGQGPGELFF
-	TRBJ2-6	-	TRBV5-1	17	TGCGCCAGCAGCTTGTCGTTCAGGGGATCTGGGGCCAACGTCCTGACTTTC	CASSLSFRGSGANVLTF
-	TRBJ2-7	-	TRBV7-3	15	TGTGCCAATACCAACGTCGGACAGAGCTCCTACGAGCAGTACTTC	CANTNVGQSSYEQYF
-	TRBJ1-2	few	TRBV28	11	TGTGCCAGCAGCACTGGTGGTGGCTACACCTTC	CASSTGGGYTF
TRBD1	TRBJ2-3	-	TRBV18	16	TGTGCCAGCTCACCACCGGGACAGGGGCATGGGGATACGCAGTATTTT	CASSPPGQGHGDTQYF
-	TRBJ2-3	-	TRBV19	17	TGTGCCAGTAGTATAGTGGGGGCTACCCCTAGCACAGATACGCAGTATTTT	CASSIVGATPSTDTQYF
TRBD1	TRBJ2-7	-	TRBV14	14	TGTGCCAGCAACCAGGGGACAGGGTCGAGGGAGCAGTACTTC	CASNQGTGSREQYF
-	TRBJ2-7	-	TRBV19	15	TGTGCCAGTAGTCCCTACCAGACTGATTACTACGAGCAGTACTTC	CASSPYQTDYYEQYF
-	TRBJ1-4	-	TRBV6-1	11	TGTGCCAGTGACAGTAATGAAAAACTGTTTTTT	CASDSNEKLFF
-	TRBJ1-2	-	TRBV4-1	14	TGCGCCAGCAGCCAACAGGAATTAAACTATGGCTACACCTTC	CASSQQELNYGYTF
TRBD1	TRBJ1-2	-	TRBV7-2	13	TGTGCCAGCAGCTCGGGACAGGGCTATGGCTACACCTTC	CASSSGQGYGYTF
TRBD2	TRBJ2-1	-	TRBV5-6	16	TGTGCCAGCAGCTCGATAGCGGGAGAGGGCCCCAATGAGCAGTTCTTC	CASSSIAGEGPNEQFF
-	TRBJ1-1	-	TRBV5-4	15	TGTGCCAGCAGCTTGGTGGGGGGCGTGAACACTGAAGCTTTCTTT	CASSLVGGVNTEAFF
-	TRBJ2-3	once	TRBV27	16	TGTGCCAGCAGTTTCCGCGGGACAATAGAGAGGCATACGCAGTATTTT	CASSFRGTIERHTQYF
-	TRBJ2-5	once	TRBV27	13	TGTGCCAGCACCCTCGGGCTCCAAGAGACCCAGTACTTC	CASTLGLQETQYF